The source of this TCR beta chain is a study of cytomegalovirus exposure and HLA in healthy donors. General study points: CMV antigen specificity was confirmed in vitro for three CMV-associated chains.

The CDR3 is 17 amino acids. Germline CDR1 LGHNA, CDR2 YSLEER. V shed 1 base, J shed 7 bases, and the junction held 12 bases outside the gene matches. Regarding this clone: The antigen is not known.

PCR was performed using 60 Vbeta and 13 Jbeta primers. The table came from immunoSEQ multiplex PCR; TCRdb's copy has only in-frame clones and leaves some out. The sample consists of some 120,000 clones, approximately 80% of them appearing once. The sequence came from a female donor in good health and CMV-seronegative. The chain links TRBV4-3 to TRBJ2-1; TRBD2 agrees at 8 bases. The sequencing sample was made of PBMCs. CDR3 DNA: TGCGCCAGCAGCCAAGGGGGGTCGGGGGGGCGGTTGAATGAGCAGTTCTTC. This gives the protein CASSQGGSGGRLNEQFF.